This T cell receptor (beta chain) emerged from a study of OX40 agonist ivuxolimab in advanced cancers. Notes on the research overall: Ivuxolimab was an agonistic, fully human IgG2 monoclonal antibody directed against OX40 (CD134), a costimulatory receptor. The paper covers the monotherapy dose-escalation part of the phase I ivuxolimab trial, which included N of about 56 patients. Three dose-escalation patients achieved partial responses, one with hepatocellular carcinoma and two with cutaneous melanoma. Intravenous ivuxolimab was administered to patients every 2 weeks at six dose levels: 0.01, 0.1, 0.3, 1.5, 3 and 10 mg/kg. Among the roughly 52 dose-escalation patients, approximately 20 had hepatocellular carcinoma, 15 or so melanoma, 9 renal cell carcinoma and 9 head and neck cancer. The dose-escalation cohort was roughly 80% male with a mean age of approximately 60 years, ranging from roughly 20 to 80. The purpose of peripheral TCRbeta sequencing was to test whether ivuxolimab changed TCR sequence diversity and led to clonal T-cell expansion. Prior anti-PD-1, anti-PD-L1 or anti-CTLA-4 therapy was permitted, and checkpoint inhibitors had been received by around 39% of dose-escalation patients.

The full study reports these points: At doses from 0.1 to 3.0 mg/kg, clonal expansion was seen in both CD4+ and CD8+ blood T cells between baseline and week 6. Low levels of normalized T-cell clonal expansion were also seen in some patients who did not respond. After ivuxolimab, expanded clones were on average more numerous among CD8+ T cells than among CD4+ T cells. Which antigens the clonally expanded peripheral T cells were specific for was not determined. In the 0.1-3.0 mg/kg groups, partial responders had among the lowest normalized peripheral clonal expansion, particularly in CD8+ T cells.

The trial excluded patients who had a history of autoimmune disease or who were on systemic immunosuppression. Peripheral blood for TCR sequencing was drawn from every dose cohort at baseline, at cycle 4 day 1 and at cycle 7 day 1. Samples were obtained from an open-label, multicenter, first-in-human phase I dose-escalation trial of ivuxolimab. Adults with locally advanced or metastatic head and neck squamous cell, hepatocellular, melanoma or renal cell carcinoma were enrolled in the trial. CD4+ and CD8+ T cells were sorted separately from peripheral blood before TCR sequencing. Genomic DNA was extracted from sorted cells for sequencing of the TCRbeta CDR3 region. The immunoSEQ Assay was used for sequencing of TCRbeta CDR3 regions. TCRdb took this table from immuneACCESS and kept in-frame rearrangements with V and J called. Such tables lack part of the clones; where checked against another copy, unresolved V genes explain under half of the gap, and the rest is unexplained. This sample lists 100,000 to 150,000 clones; roughly 90% were detected once. About 0.81% of the sample goes to the ten largest clones.

The germline V gene yields MGHDK for CDR1 and SYGVNS for CDR2. From the cysteine through the phenylalanine, the CDR3 covers 15 amino acids. Left in the record is the CDR3 DNA by itself, 45 bases read in frame from the first base. From V the trimming removes 3 bases and from J it removes 8 bases, while the gene matches leave 10 bases of the junction unaccounted for. About this clone itself: No cognate antigen has been identified for it. Base-call qualities are not available, and no considerably larger clone is one nucleotide away.

This TCR was recovered from an adult with an advanced solid tumor such as melanoma, head and neck, liver or kidney cancer. Rearrangement joined TRBV25-1 to TRBJ2-4, with 7 central nucleotides matching TRBD2. Sequencing was performed on CD4+ or CD8+ T cells sorted from blood, taken in a trial of the OX40 agonist ivuxolimab. At the DNA level, the sequence is TGTGCCAGCAGTGACGCGGTCTTAGGGAGGGACATTCAGTACTTC. Translated, it reads CASSDAVLGRDIQYF.